One sample yielded the 20 T cell receptor beta chains listed below, sequenced in a study of T cell repertoires in cytomegalovirus infection. No cognate antigen is known for these TCRs. TCRdb re-derived calls from the reads in MiXCR, one entry per CDR3 protein. The data contain approximately 1,000,000 distinct CDR3 sequences, roughly a third of them singletons. Material: cultured CD8+ T cells from PBMCs, obtained from culture after CMV antigen stimulation. The origin of the receptors is a human donor in good health (CMV status not recorded). Some clones in this sample may be carry-over from other donors' samples.

This clonotype was recorded at least ten times. The chain employs TRBV7-8 and TRBJ2-5; TRBD2 matches 8 bases. Germline V lookup: CDR1 SGHVS, CDR2 FQNEAQ. The CDR3 is 16 amino acids. With V trimmed by 5 bases and J by 5 bases, 13 bases remained unmatched. The CDR3 loop reads CASSAIASGGEETQYF. The CDR3 DNA sequence: TGTGCCAGCAGCGCAATAGCCAGCGGGGGAGAGGAGACCCAGTACTTC.

This clonotype was seen a few times. The chain uses TRBV6-6 and TRBJ1-2, with a possible D match to TRBD1 (5 bases). In germline, CDR1 is MNHNY, CDR2 SVGAGI (reference sequence). The V gene lost 7 bases and the J gene lost 2 bases, with 23 bases spanning the gap. CDR3 length equals 17 residues. CDR3 region: CASIGAEIRFGNYGYTF. The CDR3 DNA reads TGTGCCAGCATCGGGGCAGAGATACGTTTCGGGAACTATGGCTACACCTTC.

This clonotype was seen repeatedly, ten times or more. V usage is TRBV7-6 and J usage is TRBJ2-5; D may be TRBD1 (6 bases). The germline V gene encodes CDR1 SGHVS and CDR2 FNYEAQ. CDR3 length equals 18 residues. V lost 0 bases to trimming and J lost 2 bases, with 19 bases between them. The CDR3 nucleotides are TGTGCCAGCAGCTTAGCGGGGGCGCACAGGATTATACAAGAGACCCAGTACTTC. It codes for CASSLAGAHRIIQETQYF.

The J gene is TRBJ1-4, the V gene TRBV6-6; TRBD1 matches 7 bases. J was trimmed by 3 bases and V by 2 bases; bases with no gene match: 3. The CDR3 contains 15 residues. Per the germline V gene, CDR1 is MNHNY and CDR2 is SVGAGI (reference sequence). CDR3 sequence: CASSYRTGSNEKLFF. The CDR3, as DNA: TGTGCCAGCAGTTACCGGACAGGTTCTAATGAAAAACTGTTTTTT.

This clonotype was detected only a few times. This rearrangement joins TRBV12-3 or TRBV12-4 to TRBJ1-6; D is ambiguous. CDR3 length: 21 amino acids. V was pared by 3 bases and J by 0 bases, with 24 bases between. The DNA of the CDR3 is TGTGCCAGCAGTTTCCTAACCGAGGGATCCACCTTGAGCTCCTATAATTCACCCCTCCACTTT. This gives the protein CASSFLTEGSTLSSYNSPLHF.

The chain links TRBV29-1 to TRBJ1-2; perhaps TRBD1 as D (5 bases). Trimming took 3 bases from V and 4 from J, leaving 15 bases between them. Germline CDR1 and CDR2: SQVTM and ANQGSEA. The CDR3 spans 14 residues. This CDR3 reads CSVDFRERGYGYTF. The CDR3 region has the DNA TGCAGCGTTGATTTCAGGGAGAGGGGCTATGGCTACACCTTC.

The V gene is TRBV6-5, the J gene TRBJ2-7; D is unresolved. CDR1 and CDR2 (germline): MNHEY, SVGAGI. This CDR3 has 14 residues. The V end was cut by 0 bases, the J end by 5 bases, with 11 bases between. Here the CDR3 reads CASSYSGNSNEQYF. The CDR3 DNA follows: TGTGCCAGCAGTTACTCAGGGAATTCCAACGAGCAGTACTTC.

This clonotype appeared a few times. The J gene is TRBJ2-3, the V gene TRBV7-9, with TRBD1 as a possible D gene (6 bases). CDR1 and CDR2 from the germline V gene are SEHNR and FQNEAQ (reference sequence). CDR3 length: 16 amino acids. Trimming pared 3 bases from V and 7 bases from J, leaving 20 bases between. In DNA, the CDR3 is TGTGCCAGCAGCTTTTTTGGACAGTCGTTCATGAATACGCAGTATTTT. Residues: CASSFFGQSFMNTQYF.

V is TRBV6-6 and J is TRBJ2-7; 11 nucleotides align to TRBD2. CDR3 length: 11 amino acids. Germline V gene data show CDR1 as MNHNY and CDR2 as SVGAGI (reference sequence). CDR3 sequence (DNA): TGTGCCAGCAGAGCGGGACTAGCGGAGGACGTC. Translation gives CASRAGLAEDV.

The V and J genes are TRBV10-3 and TRBJ1-2; weak D call: TRBD1 (5 bases). The germline V gene encodes CDR1 ENHRY and CDR2 SYGVKD. This CDR3 contains 14 residues. Trimming took off 9 bases at V and 3 bases at J, with 17 bases between the two ends. CDR3 bases: TGTGCCATGTGGGACGGGGGAGTGGACTATGGCTACACCTTC. It specifies CAMWDGGVDYGYTF.

This clonotype occurred a few times. This chain joins TRBV28 and TRBJ2-7; the D gene is possibly TRBD2 (6 bases). V shed 5 bases and J shed 5 bases, with 16 bases lying between them. The CDR3 consists of 14 residues. Looked up from germline, CDR1 is MDHEN and CDR2 is SYDVKM. The CDR3 here is CASSPISGLHEQYV. CDR3 coding DNA: TGTGCCAGCAGTCCTATTTCGGGACTCCACGAGCAGTACGTC.

This clonotype was recorded once. Given a much more abundant clone one base away, this may be a read error. The chain carries TRBV7-8 and TRBJ1-2; D remains ambiguous. Trimming took 5 bases from V and 2 from J, leaving 12 bases between them. The CDR3 extends over 14 amino acids. From germline, CDR1 is SGHVS and CDR2 FQNEAQ. The CDR3 loop is CASSPNPRNYGYTF. Written as DNA, the CDR3 is TGTGCCAGCAGCCCTAATCCGCGAAACTATGGCTACACCTTC.

The V and J genes are TRBV7-9 and TRBJ2-1; 10 bases align to TRBD2. The germline V gene encodes CDR1 SEHNR and CDR2 FQNEAQ (reference sequence). The CDR3 runs 16 residues. The V gene end was trimmed by 3 bases and the J gene end by 8 bases; junction bases not matched to a gene: 10. In DNA, the CDR3 is TGTGCCAGCAGCTTCCCGAGCGGGGGGGCTTCGGATGAGCAGTTCTTC. Its protein is CASSFPSGGASDEQFF.

This chain joins TRBV5-1 and TRBJ2-5; the match to TRBD2 covers 16 bases. With 4 bases clipped from V and 5 bases from J, the junction kept 11 bases outside the gene matches. Germline lookup yields CDR1 SGHRS and CDR2 YFSETQ. The CDR3 totals 18 residues. The CDR3 bases are TGCGCCAGCAGCCGATTTCCGGGACTAGCGGGGGGGCCGGAGACCCAGTACTTC. Amino acid sequence: CASSRFPGLAGGPETQYF.

The chain carries TRBV7-9 and TRBJ2-3; 11 bases line up with TRBD1. V was clipped by 7 bases and J by 3 bases; unmatched bases: 12. The germline V gene has CDR1 SEHNR and CDR2 FQNEAQ (reference sequence). The CDR3 has 17 residues. CDR3 DNA: TGTGCCAGCATCAATCCCCGGACAGGGGGCGCGACAGATACGCAGTATTTT. Residues: CASINPRTGGATDTQYF.

The V and J genes are TRBV7-2 and TRBJ2-7, with a possible D match to TRBD1 (6 bases). CDR3 size: 14 residues. V lost 3 bases and J lost 5, with 14 bases in between. Germline-derived CDR1 and CDR2 are SGHTA and FQGNSA. The CDR3 is CASSFRTGWDEQYV. DNA for the CDR3: TGTGCCAGCAGCTTCAGAACAGGGTGGGACGAGCAGTACGTC.

As for this clonotype: A junction boundary mismatches the germline segment, possibly from a read error. The chain has TRBV10-3 and TRBJ2-2, with D unclear. The V gene's germline CDR1 is ENHRY and CDR2 SYGVKD. This CDR3 comprises 18 residues. For the CDR3, the DNA is TGTGCCATCAATGAGTCTAATTATAGGATAGAGAACACCGGGGAGCTGTTTTTT. Its translation is CAINESNYRIENTGELFF.

Note on this clonotype: A much more abundant neighbour one base away suggests this may be a read error. The chain has TRBV7-2 and TRBJ1-2; D might be TRBD1 (5 bases). V dropped 1 base and J dropped 2 bases, with 17 bases sitting between them. In germline, CDR1 is SGHTA, CDR2 FQGNSA. CDR3 length: 17 amino acids. CDR3 bases: TGTGCCAGCAGCTTAGGTGGCAGGGAATCGGCAAACTATGGCTACACCTTC. This sequence encodes CASSLGGRESANYGYTF.

This clonotype has only a few counts. The rearrangement joins TRBV23-1 to TRBJ1-5; 10 nucleotides line up with TRBD1. TRBV23-1 qualifies as an ORF whose function is uncertain. V shed 3 bases, J shed 4 bases, and the junction held 6 bases outside the gene matches. This CDR3 contains 16 residues. CDR3 nucleotide sequence: TGCGCCAGCAGTCAGGGGGGACAGGGGTGGAATCAGCCCCAGCATTTT. Its translation is CASSQGGQGWNQPQHF.

This clonotype was recorded at least ten times. The genes are TRBV6-1 and TRBJ2-3, with D tentatively TRBD2 (6 bases). CDR3 size: 16 residues. V dropped 8 bases and J dropped 4 bases, with 22 bases sitting between them. Looked up from germline, CDR1 is MNHNS and CDR2 is SASEGT. CDR3 sequence (DNA): TGTGCCAGCTCCTTCGACGGGGGAACACTCCCAGATACGCAGTATTTT. Protein sequence: CASSFDGGTLPDTQYF.